This T cell receptor beta chain was documented in a study of control samples from healthy donors and cancer patients. The protocol was immunoSEQ multiplex PCR, while the TCRdb copy is restricted to in-frame clones and leaves out a portion. The sample carries tens of thousands of clones, roughly 90% recorded once. Looked up from germline, CDR1 is SGHRS and CDR2 is YFSETQ. V lost 2 bases to trimming and J lost 3 bases, with 14 bases between them. The CDR3 runs to 15 residues. The material sequenced was blood. This chain joins TRBV5-1 and TRBJ1-2; D uncertain. The receptor comes from a middle-aged man in good health. The CDR3 DNA is TGCGCCAGCAGCTTTGACCGGGCAGAATACTATGGCTACACCTTC. Translation gives CASSFDRAEYYGYTF.